These 16 T cell receptor beta chains were all obtained from the same sample, sequenced in a study of T cell responses to AZD1222 COVID-19 vaccine. Using immunoSEQ multiplex PCR, the repertoire was profiled, and TCRdb retains in-frame clones only, with some absent. Of about 110,000 clones listed, nearly 90% were seen once; the top ten hold 17%. Sequencing was performed on peripheral blood, taken on day 0 of AZD1222 vaccination. These TCRs come from an adult in good health.

This rearrangement joins TRBV11-2 to TRBJ2-4; D unclear. The CDR3 runs 15 residues. V lost 1 base to trimming and J lost 2 bases, with 9 bases between them. From germline, CDR1 is SGHAT and CDR2 FQNNGV. CDR3 coding DNA: TGTGCCAGCAGCTTAGGTCAAGGGACCAAAAACATTCAGTACTTC. Translation: CASSLGQGTKNIQYF.

With regard to this clone: Different DNA sequences within this sample yield the same CDR3. This chain uses TRBV6-5 with TRBJ1-6; D ambiguous. Trimming shortened V by 6 bases and J by 4 bases, and 10 bases separated the two germline ends. Germline CDR1 and CDR2: MNHEY and SVGAGI. The CDR3 runs to 14 residues. The CDR3 DNA reads TGTGCCAGCAGCTCCGGGCCGTATAATTCACCCCTCCACTTT. Encoded protein: CASSSGPYNSPLHF.

The chain has TRBV7-6 and TRBJ2-1; 10 nucleotides match TRBD2. The V gene end was trimmed by 1 base and the J gene end by 4 bases; junction bases not matched to a gene: 1. The CDR3 consists of 15 residues. Germline CDR1 is SGHVS and CDR2 is FNYEAQ. CDR3 sequence (DNA): TGTGCCAGCAGCTTAGTTAGCGGGAGGTACAATGAGCAGTTCTTC. Its translation is CASSLVSGRYNEQFF.

This clone was detected only once. The chain carries TRBV4-3 and TRBJ1-3, with D hard to call. Germline V gene sequence: CDR1 LGHNA, CDR2 YSLEER. CDR3 length: 16 residues. Trimming stripped 0 bases from V and 4 bases from J, with 13 bases between. CDR3 residues: CASSQDLGSSGNTIYF. DNA of the CDR3: TGCGCCAGCAGCCAAGATTTAGGGTCGAGCGGAAACACCATATATTTT.

This rearrangement joins TRBV5-5 to TRBJ2-1; 8 nucleotides line up with TRBD2. Germline V gene sequence: CDR1 SGHKS, CDR2 YYEKEE (reference sequence). Losses at the gene ends were 0 bases for V and 10 bases for J; bases not matched to a gene: 6. The CDR3 spans 14 residues. CDR3 region: CASSLVGTRGEQFF. The DNA for the CDR3 is TGTGCCAGCAGCTTGGTTGGGACTAGAGGGGAGCAGTTCTTC.

The rearrangement links TRBV5-1 to TRBJ2-1, with a possible D match to TRBD1 (6 bases). There are 14 residues in the CDR3. Trimming stripped 1 base from V and 6 bases from J, with 11 bases between. Germline V gives CDR1 SGHRS, CDR2 YFSETQ. DNA of the CDR3: TGCGCCAGCAGCTTGTCCGGACAGATCAATGAGCAGTTCTTC. Its protein product is CASSLSGQINEQFF.

The V and J genes are TRBV28 and TRBJ2-7; no definite D call. The CDR3 is 11 residues long. V gave up 6 bases and J gave up 2 bases, with 5 bases separating them. Germline values: CDR1 MDHEN, CDR2 SYDVKM. CDR3 region: CASRDAYEQYF. In nucleotides, the CDR3 is TGTGCCAGCAGAGATGCCTACGAGCAGTACTTC. Combining the CDR3 with reference TRBV28 and TRBJ2-7 gives the whole variable domain DVKVTQSSRYLVKRTGEKVFLECVQDMDHENMFWYRQDPGLGLRLIYFSYDVKMKEKGDIPEGYSVSREKKERFSLILESASTNQTSMYLCASRDAYEQYFGPGTRLTVT.

The chain carries TRBV24-1 and TRBJ1-4; D is ambiguous. CDR3 size: 15 residues. V was clipped by 2 bases and J by 5 bases, with 11 bases between them. Per the germline V gene, CDR1 is KGHDR and CDR2 is SFDVKD. CDR3 residues: CATSDSTPANEKLFF. CDR3 DNA: TGTGCCACCAGTGATTCAACTCCTGCAAATGAAAAACTGTTTTTT.

The chain is built from TRBV11-2 and TRBJ1-2, with TRBD1 matching 8 bases. The germline V gene encodes CDR1 SGHAT and CDR2 FQNNGV. Trimming removed 4 bases from V and 3 bases from J; junction bases left unmatched: 4. The CDR3 is 14 residues long. CDR3 bases: TGTGCCAGCAGCTCCGGGACAGGATACTATGGCTACACCTTC. Encoded protein: CASSSGTGYYGYTF. Combining the CDR3 with reference TRBV11-2 and TRBJ1-2 gives the whole variable domain EAGVAQSPRYKIIEKRQSVAFWCNPISGHATLYWYQQILGQGPKLLIQFQNNGVVDDSQLPKDRFSAERLKGVDSTLKIQPAKLEDSAVYLCASSSGTGYYGYTFGSGTRLTVV.

The CDR3 nucleotides are TGTGCCAGCAGCCGGACAGGGGTCGGGGAGCTGTTTTTT. This encodes CASSRTGVGELFF. The chain carries TRBV7-3 and TRBJ2-2; 9 bases fit TRBD1. This CDR3 is built from 13 residues. V was clipped by 5 bases and J by 7 bases; unmatched bases: 2. Germline V gives CDR1 SGHTA, CDR2 FQGTGA.

For the CDR3, the DNA is TGTGCCAGCAGTGAAACCCCTCTATATGGCTACACCTTC. Its translation is CASSETPLYGYTF. The genes are TRBV6-1 and TRBJ1-2; the D is unclear. Germline V gives CDR1 MNHNS, CDR2 SASEGT. The CDR3 is 13 residues long. V was trimmed by 2 bases and J by 5 bases, leaving 9 bases between them.

V is TRBV19 and J is TRBJ1-1; TRBD1 aligns across 9 bases. V lost 4 bases, J lost 10 bases, and 7 bases stayed unmatched. Germline lookup yields CDR1 LNHDA and CDR2 SQIVND (reference sequence). The CDR3 length is 13 residues. CDR3 DNA: TGTGCCAGTAGTACCACAGGGGGCGAGGGAGCTTTCTTT. It codes for CASSTTGGEGAFF.

In its sample, this clone was seen once. The rearrangement links TRBV11-3 to TRBJ1-1; D unresolved. Germline V gene sequence: CDR1 SGHNT, CDR2 YENEEA. CDR3 length: 14 residues. The V end was cut by 0 bases, the J end by 6 bases, with 11 bases between. CDR3 loop: CASSLDQVLPEAFF. CDR3 nucleotide sequence: TGTGCCAGCAGCTTAGATCAAGTACTCCCTGAAGCTTTCTTT.

The rearrangement joins TRBV7-9 to TRBJ1-5; 9 bases are shared with TRBD1. The V gene's germline CDR1 is SEHNR and CDR2 FQNEAQ (reference sequence). The CDR3 contains 15 residues. The V segment lost 3 bases and the J segment 7 bases; nucleotides outside the gene matches: 7. CDR3 loop: CASSFGTGTGQPQHF. For the CDR3, the DNA is TGTGCCAGCAGCTTCGGGACAGGGACCGGGCAGCCCCAGCATTTT. Full variable domain (outside the CDR3, taken from reference TRBV7-9 and TRBJ1-5): DTGVSQNPRHKITKRGQNVTFRCDPISEHNRLYWYRQTLGQGPEFLTYFQNEAQLEKSRLLSDRFSAERPKGSFSTLEIQRTEQGDSAMYLCASSFGTGTGQPQHFGDGTRLSIL.

The chain has TRBV5-5 and TRBJ1-5, with D unclear. Trimming shortened V by 0 bases and J by 0 bases, and 10 bases separated the two germline ends. Germline V gene data show CDR1 as SGHKS and CDR2 as YYEKEE (reference sequence). The CDR3 extends over 16 amino acids. The CDR3 here is CASSLALVSSNQPQHF. In nucleotides, the CDR3 is TGTGCCAGCAGCTTGGCTCTGGTGTCTAGCAATCAGCCCCAGCATTTT.

The chain has TRBV9 and TRBJ1-2; possibly TRBD1 for D (5 bases). V was cut by 3 bases and J by 3 bases, with 15 bases left in between. The CDR3 has 15 residues. From germline, CDR1 is SGDLS and CDR2 YYNGEE. The CDR3 DNA reads as TGTGCCAGCAGCGCGTATGTGGGGCAGGACTATGGCTACACCTTC. It translates to CASSAYVGQDYGYTF.